The 20 T cell receptor beta chains below all came from one sample that was sequenced in a study of cytomegalovirus exposure and HLA in healthy donors. Vbeta (60) and Jbeta (13) primers were used in the PCR. Data came from immunoSEQ multiplex PCR; TCRdb stores just in-frame clones and leaves some out. The repertoire holds roughly 70,000 clones, with roughly four fifths as singletons. Sequenced material: PBMCs. The receptors derive from a man younger than 35 in good health and CMV-seronegative.

The chain is built from TRBV30 and TRBJ2-5; a weak D match, TRBD2 (6 bases). The CDR3 totals 13 residues. Germline loops: CDR1 GTSNPN, CDR2 SVGIG (reference sequence). Trimming cost V 4 bases and J 5 bases, with 14 bases left between them. The CDR3 nucleotides read TGTGCCTGGACCTCGCAGGGAGGCGAGACCCAGTACTTC. Its translation: CAWTSQGGETQYF.

V and J are TRBV10-3 and TRBJ1-1; 7 bases line up with TRBD1. Germline V gene sequence: CDR1 ENHRY, CDR2 SYGVKD. Losses at the gene ends were 5 bases for V and 5 bases for J; bases not matched to a gene: 5. The CDR3 spans 13 residues. In DNA, the CDR3 is TGTGCCATCAGTTACGACAGGGCAACTGAAGCTTTCTTT. Translating gives CAISYDRATEAFF.

This chain uses TRBV7-3 with TRBJ1-1; D is unresolved. The CDR3 extends over 13 amino acids. The germline V gene has CDR1 SGHTA and CDR2 FQGTGA. Trimming stripped 0 bases from V and 11 bases from J, with 13 bases between. Written as DNA, the CDR3 is TGTGCCAGCAGCTTAACGCCCCTCGCGGGGGCTTTCTTT. It yields the protein CASSLTPLAGAFF. Looking up the rest from reference TRBV7-3 and TRBJ1-1 gives the full variable domain: GAGVSQTPSNKVTEKGKYVELRCDPISGHTALYWYRQSLGQGPEFLIYFQGTGAADDSGLPNDRFFAVRPEGSVSTLKIQRTERGDSAVYLCASSLTPLAGAFFGQGTRLTVV.

The J gene is TRBJ1-5, the V gene TRBV30; 8 nucleotides match TRBD1. CDR1 is GTSNPN, CDR2 SVGIG, per germline (reference sequence). CDR3 length equals 15 residues. Trimming cost V 3 bases and J 5 bases; bases outside gene matches: 9. For the CDR3, the DNA is TGTGCCTGGAGACCAACAGGGGGACGTGATCAGCCCCAGCATTTT. Protein sequence: CAWRPTGGRDQPQHF.

The sample holds a few counts of this clone. V is TRBV14 and J is TRBJ1-4; 7 positions agree with TRBD1. The V and J ends lost 5 bases and 6 bases, in that order; junction bases with no gene match: 9. Germline V gene sequence: CDR1 SGHDN, CDR2 FVKESK. The length of the CDR3 is 15 residues. The chain's CDR3 is CASSLTTGAHEKLFF. CDR3 in DNA: TGTGCCAGCAGCTTAACAACAGGGGCCCATGAAAAACTGTTTTTT.

V and J are TRBV5-4 and TRBJ2-7; TRBD1 aligns across 8 bases. The junction had 4 bases not matched to a gene; V was cut back by 4 bases and J by 1 base. The length of the CDR3 is 14 residues. Germline CDR1 SGHNT, CDR2 YYREEE (reference sequence). The CDR3 loop reads CASSKGQDSYEQYF. DNA for the CDR3: TGTGCCAGCAGCAAGGGACAGGATTCCTACGAGCAGTACTTC.

The gene calls are TRBV6-1 and TRBJ1-1, with TRBD1 identical over 7 bases. CDR3 length: 14 amino acids. CDR1 and CDR2 (germline): MNHNS, SASEGT. V gave up 4 bases and J gave up 4 bases; unmatched junction bases: 6. This CDR3 reads CASSAVTGSTEAFF. CDR3 nucleotides: TGTGCCAGCAGTGCTGTGACAGGGTCCACTGAAGCTTTCTTT.

CDR3 nucleotides: TGTGCCAGCAGCTTGGGGCTAGCGGGGCGTCAAGAGACCCAGTACTTC. Amino acids: CASSLGLAGRQETQYF. The rearrangement uses TRBV5-4 and TRBJ2-5; 9 bases fit TRBD2. Germline CDR1 is SGHNT and CDR2 is YYREEE (reference sequence). V shed 0 bases, J shed 2 bases, and the junction held 5 bases outside the gene matches. CDR3 size: 16 residues.

The V gene is TRBV7-9, the J gene TRBJ2-2; D call uncertain. V lost 2 bases and J lost 0, with 7 bases in between. The CDR3 consists of 15 residues. Germline V CDR1 and CDR2: SEHNR, FQNEAQ (reference sequence). The CDR3 DNA is TGTGCCAGCAGCTTAACAGCAGCGAACACCGGGGAGCTGTTTTTT. The encoded protein is CASSLTAANTGELFF.

The chain couples TRBV7-8 to TRBJ2-7; TRBD1 might be the D (5 bases). Germline CDR1 reads SGHVS; CDR2 reads FQNEAQ. The CDR3 sequence is 16 residues long. V was clipped by 0 bases and J by 4 bases, with 16 bases between them. The CDR3 sequence is CASSLAFWQGSYEQYF. The CDR3 coding sequence is TGTGCCAGCAGCTTAGCCTTTTGGCAGGGTTCGTACGAGCAGTACTTC.

The chain employs TRBV4-3 and TRBJ1-1; the D gene is possibly TRBD1 (6 bases). Trimming cost V 6 bases and J 5 bases, with 16 bases left between them. The germline V gene encodes CDR1 LGHNA and CDR2 YSLEER. The CDR3 has 14 amino acids. The CDR3 nucleotides are TGCGCCAGCAGAATTAGGGGGGGAATGACTGAAGCTTTCTTT. Translating it yields CASRIRGGMTEAFF.

This clone was observed a single time. Different DNA sequences within this sample yield the same CDR3. The chain carries TRBV19 and TRBJ1-2; possibly TRBD1 for D (6 bases). The ends were cut back, 6 bases at V and 4 bases at J, with 12 bases in the middle. The CDR3 runs to 13 residues. Per germline, CDR1 LNHDA and CDR2 SQIVND (reference sequence). Here the CDR3 reads CASSMTGAYGYTF. CDR3 nucleotide sequence: TGTGCCAGTAGCATGACAGGAGCCTATGGCTACACCTTC.

The chain has TRBV7-8 and TRBJ2-2; 8 bases line up with TRBD2. J gave up 5 bases and V 2 bases, and 13 bases lay outside the gene matches. The CDR3 has 18 amino acids. The germline V gene has CDR1 SGHVS and CDR2 FQNEAQ. The CDR3 loop is CASSLWAGGPSGTGELFF. In DNA form, the CDR3 reads TGTGCCAGCAGCTTATGGGCGGGGGGACCCTCGGGTACCGGGGAGCTGTTTTTT.

This chain links TRBV7-3 with TRBJ2-5, with 10 bases that match TRBD2. Germline V gene sequence: CDR1 SGHTA, CDR2 FQGTGA. CDR3 length: 14 amino acids. V trimming: 5 bases; J trimming: 5 bases; junction bases outside the gene matches: 5. The CDR3 DNA reads as TGTGCCAGCAGCGAAGCGGGAGGGCGGGAGACCCAGTACTTC. This gives the protein CASSEAGGRETQYF.

The table lists this clone with a count of one. The chain combines TRBV7-2 with TRBJ1-3; possibly TRBD1 for D (6 bases). Germline CDR1 and CDR2: SGHTA and FQGNSA. V gave up 2 bases and J gave up 0 bases, with 17 bases separating them. This CDR3 has 18 residues. This chain's CDR3 is CASSLTYPGQTSGNTIYF. The CDR3 DNA reads as TGTGCCAGCAGCTTAACCTACCCGGGACAAACCTCTGGAAACACCATATATTTT. Looking up the rest from reference TRBV7-2 and TRBJ1-3 gives the full variable domain: GAGVSQSPSNKVTEKGKDVELRCDPISGHTALYWYRQSLGQGLEFLIYFQGNSAPDKSGLPSDRFSAERTGGSVSTLTIQRTQQEDSAVYLCASSLTYPGQTSGNTIYFGEGSWLTVV.

The V gene is TRBV28, the J gene TRBJ1-2; D might be TRBD1 (5 bases). CDR1 MDHEN and CDR2 SYDVKM come from the germline V gene. The CDR3 has 14 residues. V was trimmed by 6 bases and J by 0 bases, leaving 11 bases between them. DNA for the CDR3: TGTGCCAGCAGGGCCCGACAGACTAACTATGGCTACACCTTC. It specifies CASRARQTNYGYTF.

In DNA, the CDR3 is TGTGCCAGCAGCTTAGGTACTAGCGGGCACCAAGAGACCCAGTACTTC. It specifies CASSLGTSGHQETQYF. The rearrangement joins TRBV7-2 to TRBJ2-5; the match to TRBD2 covers 9 bases. Trimming at V came to 1 base and at J to 0 bases, leaving 3 bases not matched to a gene. The CDR3 length is 16 residues. CDR1 and CDR2 (germline): SGHTA, FQGNSA.

The V gene is TRBV10-2, the J gene TRBJ1-2, with 7 bases fitting TRBD1. Germline CDR1 WSHSY, CDR2 SAAADI. This CDR3 has 13 residues. J lost 5 bases, V lost 1 base, and 1 base had no gene match. Written as DNA, the CDR3 is TGCGCCAGCAGTGAGTTCAGGGGGTATGGCTACACCTTC. It codes for CASSEFRGYGYTF.

The rearrangement uses TRBV19 and TRBJ1-5; D might be TRBD1 (6 bases). CDR1 and CDR2 from the germline V gene are LNHDA and SQIVND (reference sequence). V lost 6 bases and J lost 1, with 13 bases in between. CDR3 length equals 15 residues. The DNA of the CDR3 is TGTGCCAGTAGAGTGGGGGCTAGCAGCAATCAGCCCCAGCATTTT. Its translation: CASRVGASSNQPQHF.

In this sample, this clone turned up a few times. The gene calls are TRBV4-1 and TRBJ2-7; the D is unclear. The CDR3 loop spans 14 amino acids. Germline CDR1 and CDR2: MGHRA and YSYEKL. Trimming stripped 7 bases from V and 2 bases from J, with 15 bases between. The CDR3 loop is CASTFSTFPYEQYF. Here the CDR3 DNA reads TGCGCCAGCACCTTCTCGACTTTCCCCTACGAGCAGTACTTC.